The clone carrying this T cell receptor (beta chain) appeared a few times. Sequencing targeted expressed TCRB transcripts, as all isolated RNA had been reverse transcribed. Only in-frame clones appear in the TCRdb table, and some are missing; sequencing was by immunoSEQ multiplex PCR. The sample shows about 930,000 clones, about a sixth of them seen only once. The data stem from a study of beta chain features in type 1 diabetes. Study background: Sorted cells examined across all samples numbered 107,917,701.

Germline V gives CDR1 MDHEN, CDR2 SYDVKM. The CDR3 contains 14 residues. Trimming removed 5 bases from V and 0 bases from J; junction bases left unmatched: 3. Source material: naive CD4+ T cells from blood. This sequence originates from a woman aged 18-29 years in good health. This chain joins TRBV28 and TRBJ2-5, with 7 bases aligning to TRBD1. CDR3 nucleotide sequence: TGTGCCAGCAGTCCGACAGGGTACCAAGAGACCCAGTACTTC. This gives the protein CASSPTGYQETQYF.